This record covers a single TCR beta chain. Its antigen is currently unknown. No patient had received any treatment before thyroid surgery. This CDR3 is 16 amino acids long. Germline V lookup: CDR1 SGHRS, CDR2 YFSETQ. Losses at the gene ends were 6 bases for V and 0 bases for J; bases not matched to a gene: 11. TCRdb reanalyzed the PCR reads via MiXCR. The sample holds under 30,000 clones, 3.5% to 4.5% seen once. The data stem from a study of metastatic and nonmetastatic thyroid tumors. The study's findings and limits: Across blood and tumor, TCR beta diversity in malignant thyroid tumors was reportedly significantly higher than in benign nodules.

The V call is TRBV5-1, the J call TRBJ1-2, with 7 bases identical to TRBD1. The sample comprised blood. The receptor was isolated from a female donor with papillary thyroid cancer or a benign thyroid nodule (not recorded which). Some clones in this sample may be carry-over from other donors' samples. CDR3 protein: CASTPEGGIPNYGYTF. The CDR3, as DNA: TGCGCCAGCACCCCGGAAGGGGGCATCCCTAACTATGGCTACACCTTC.